This TCR beta chain stems from a study of blood T cells in healthy people across ages. Concerning this clonotype: Its antigen is undetermined.

Study outcomes and limitations: Changes in expanded clonotypes were possibly confounded, as the CMV status of donors was unknown.

Primers used in a second PCR of roughly 7 to 12 cycles were a sample-barcoded 5' primer and a J-beta primer mix. A template-switch adaptor with 12 random nucleotides tagged each cDNA molecule. Using its own MiXCR run on the 5' RACE reads, TCRdb lists one record per CDR3 protein. The sample lists about 640,000 distinct CDR3 sequences; 58% were seen once. Trimming took 3 bases from V and 0 from J; bases not matched to a gene: 3. This CDR3 has 14 residues. Per germline, CDR1 SQVTM and CDR2 ANQGSEA. The TCR sequence derives from a man aged 55 to 70 in good health. V usage is TRBV29-1 and J usage is TRBJ2-3, with TRBD2 matching 7 bases. Input material: blood. The CDR3 reads CSVEEGGSTDTQYF. CDR3 coding DNA: TGCAGCGTTGAGGAGGGAGGGAGCACAGATACGCAGTATTTT.